What follows describes a single TCR beta chain. Germline CDR1 reads MGHDK; CDR2 reads SYGVNS. Trimming took 10 bases from V and 0 from J, leaving 16 bases between them. This CDR3 has 16 amino acids. The data originate from a study of cytomegalovirus exposure and HLA in healthy donors. PCR used 60 Vbeta primers and 13 Jbeta primers. Libraries were prepared by immunoSEQ multiplex PCR; TCRdb keeps only in-frame clonotypes and omits some of them. The sample consists of under 200,000 clones, about four fifths of them appearing once. The sample taken for sequencing was PBMCs. The chain joins TRBV25-1 to TRBJ2-6; weak D call: TRBD1 (5 bases). The sequence was obtained from a young woman in good health and CMV-seronegative. The CDR3 region has the DNA TGTGCCACCTCGGACACTCGAGACTCTGGGGCCAACGTCCTGACTTTC. Translation gives CATSDTRDSGANVLTF.